Below, 21 T cell receptor beta chains from the same sample are listed, as sequenced in a study of OX40 agonist ivuxolimab in advanced cancers. Assay used: immunoSEQ multiplex PCR; TCRdb lists only in-frame clones, some missing. The sample consists of 20,000 to 25,000 clones, approximately 90% of them appearing once. This specimen consisted of CD4+ or CD8+ T cells sorted from blood, obtained in a trial of the OX40 agonist ivuxolimab. The source is an adult with an advanced solid tumor such as melanoma, head and neck, liver or kidney cancer.

The chain employs TRBV7-6 and TRBJ1-6; no reliable D call. V was pared by 7 bases and J by 9 bases, with 10 bases between. CDR3 length: 12 residues. Germline CDR1 and CDR2: SGHVS and FNYEAQ. This CDR3 is CASTSGGSPLHF. The CDR3 bases are TGTGCCAGCACCTCTGGCGGTTCACCCCTCCACTTT.

The chain couples TRBV6-6 to TRBJ1-1; a possible D gene is TRBD1 (6 bases). The germline V and J ends were trimmed by 4 bases and 4 bases, with 10 bases remaining between them. The germline V gene has CDR1 MNHNY and CDR2 SVGAGI (reference sequence). This CDR3 is built from 13 residues. The CDR3 loop reads CASSSGQPTEAFF. In DNA form, the CDR3 reads TGTGCCAGCAGTTCCGGACAGCCCACTGAAGCTTTCTTT.

The chain recombines TRBV6-5 with TRBJ2-7; D not resolved. The length of the CDR3 is 12 residues. Trimming took off 7 bases at V and 8 bases at J, with 15 bases between the two ends. Germline CDR1 MNHEY, CDR2 SVGAGI. DNA of the CDR3: TGTGCCAGCACTAATCTTTTGTACCAGCAGTACTTC. Protein product: CASTNLLYQQYF.

The chain is built from TRBV7-2 and TRBJ1-1; 8 nucleotides align to TRBD1. J lost 4 bases, V lost 5 bases, and 6 bases had no gene match. This CDR3 is built from 14 residues. From germline, CDR1 is SGHTA and CDR2 FQGNSA. The CDR3 here is CASSRGQDFTEAFF. The CDR3 DNA reads TGTGCCAGCAGCAGGGGACAGGACTTCACTGAAGCTTTCTTT. Combining the CDR3 with reference TRBV7-2 and TRBJ1-1 gives the whole variable domain GAGVSQSPSNKVTEKGKDVELRCDPISGHTALYWYRQSLGQGLEFLIYFQGNSAPDKSGLPSDRFSAERTGGSVSTLTIQRTQQEDSAVYLCASSRGQDFTEAFFGQGTRLTVV.

The chain recombines TRBV14 with TRBJ2-2, with no clear D. The CDR3 length is 13 residues. Between the trimmed V and J ends, which lost 2 bases and 9 bases, there was a span of 10 bases. Germline loops: CDR1 SGHDN, CDR2 FVKESK. The CDR3 coding sequence is TGTGCCAGCAGCCAAAGGGCCTCCCGGGAGCTGTTTTTT. It translates to CASSQRASRELFF.

The rearrangement uses TRBV18 and TRBJ2-5; TRBD2 might be the D (6 bases). CDR3 length: 17 amino acids. V shed 4 bases and J shed 5 bases, with 23 bases lying between them. Germline V CDR1 and CDR2: KGHSH, LQKENI. The CDR3 nucleotides are TGTGCCAGCTCACAGGAGGAATTCGGACTAAAGGCGGAGACCCAGTACTTC. Protein: CASSQEEFGLKAETQYF.

The V gene is TRBV6-5, the J gene TRBJ2-7; TRBD1 agrees at 8 bases. The CDR3 extends over 15 amino acids. Germline V gene sequence: CDR1 MNHEY, CDR2 SVGAGI. V lost 2 bases, J lost 7 bases, and 10 bases stayed unmatched. CDR3 protein: CASSYTRQGIREQYF. In DNA form, the CDR3 reads TGTGCCAGCAGTTACACTCGACAGGGGATTCGGGAGCAGTACTTC.

The chain uses TRBV7-6 and TRBJ2-2; D is undetermined. This CDR3 has 10 amino acids. CDR1 is SGHVS, CDR2 FNYEAQ, per germline. V dropped 3 bases and J dropped 11 bases, with 4 bases sitting between them. In DNA form, the CDR3 reads TGTGCCAGCAGCTTCGAAGAGCTGTTTTTT. Its protein product is CASSFEELFF.

This chain uses TRBV4-3 with TRBJ2-7; a weak D match, TRBD1 (6 bases). Germline lookup yields CDR1 LGHNA and CDR2 YSLEER. The CDR3 has 18 residues. The ends were cut back, 0 bases at V and 0 bases at J, with 18 bases in the middle. The chain's CDR3 is CASSQDIPTGTSSYEQYF. The CDR3 region has the DNA TGCGCCAGCAGCCAAGATATTCCCACAGGGACCAGCTCCTACGAGCAGTACTTC.

The gene calls are TRBV13 and TRBJ2-3; D is uncertain. Per germline, CDR1 PRHDT and CDR2 FYEKMQ (reference sequence). The germline V and J ends were trimmed by 1 base and 2 bases, with 7 bases remaining between them. The CDR3 spans 14 residues. For the CDR3, the DNA is TGTGCCAGCAGCTTAGAACGGGCCACAGATACGCAGTATTTT. This encodes CASSLERATDTQYF.

The V gene is TRBV7-3, the J gene TRBJ2-5; 8 bases are a match to TRBD1. V lost 1 base and J lost 5; bases outside the gene matches: 9. This CDR3 has 16 residues. The germline gives CDR1 SGHTA, CDR2 FQGTGA. In nucleotides, the CDR3 is TGTGCCAGCAGCTTAAGGGGCAGGGGGCGCAGGGAGACCCAGTACTTC. Protein sequence: CASSLRGRGRRETQYF.

This clone occurred once. The chain is built from TRBV4-3 and TRBJ2-1, with 10 bases identical to TRBD2. Trimming removed 0 bases from V and 9 bases from J; junction bases left unmatched: 11. Germline V gene data show CDR1 as LGHNA and CDR2 as YSLEER. The CDR3 is 17 residues long. CDR3 DNA: TGCGCCAGCAGCCAAGATTGGTCTAGCGGGAGCATGGGTGAGCAGTTCTTC. Translating it yields CASSQDWSSGSMGEQFF.

This chain uses TRBV29-1 with TRBJ2-3; 7 nucleotides line up with TRBD1. There are 16 residues in the CDR3. From germline, CDR1 is SQVTM and CDR2 ANQGSEA. Trimming removed 7 bases from V and 3 bases from J; junction bases left unmatched: 16. DNA of the CDR3: TGCAGCGCCCCGGACGAGGGGGCCGGAGAAACAGATACGCAGTATTTT. Translating gives CSAPDEGAGETDTQYF.

CDR3 bases: TGTGCCAGCAGTTCCACAGGGGGTCGTTACCAAGAGACCCAGTACTTC. Its translation is CASSSTGGRYQETQYF. This rearrangement joins TRBV7-3 to TRBJ2-5; 8 bases match TRBD1. Germline assignment: CDR1 SGHTA and CDR2 FQGTGA. The CDR3 extends over 16 amino acids. The ends lost 6 bases at V and 0 bases at J; junction bases unmatched: 9. Full variable domain (missing parts from reference TRBV7-3 and TRBJ2-5): GAGVSQTPSNKVTEKGKYVELRCDPISGHTALYWYRQSLGQGPEFLIYFQGTGAADDSGLPNDRFFAVRPEGSVSTLKIQRTERGDSAVYLCASSSTGGRYQETQYFGPGTRLLVL.

V and J are TRBV15 and TRBJ2-1; possible D gene TRBD2, 7 bases. V lost 6 bases to trimming and J lost 2 bases, with 23 bases between them. This CDR3 comprises 18 residues. Germline CDR1 LNHNV, CDR2 YYDKDF (reference sequence). CDR3 DNA: TGTGCCACCAGGGGGGGGGCGGAGGGGGTATTGCCCTACAATGAGCAGTTCTTC. Its translation is CATRGGAEGVLPYNEQFF. Drawing the rest from reference TRBV15 and TRBJ2-1, the complete variable domain is DAMVIQNPRYQVTQFGKPVTLSCSQTLNHNVMYWYQQKSSQAPKLLFHYYDKDFNNEADTPDNFQSRRPNTSFCFLDIRSPGLGDTAMYLCATRGGAEGVLPYNEQFFGPGTRLTVL.

The chain links TRBV9 to TRBJ2-2; 9 bases are a match to TRBD2. The V and J ends lost 4 bases and 3 bases, in that order; junction bases with no gene match: 13. Germline CDR1 and CDR2: SGDLS and YYNGEE. The CDR3 has 18 amino acids. Here the CDR3 DNA reads TGTGCCAGCAGCCCGGAAGCGGGAGGTGTAGGGGACACCGGGGAGCTGTTTTTT. Translated: CASSPEAGGVGDTGELFF. Complete variable domain (other parts from reference TRBV9 and TRBJ2-2): DSGVTQTPKHLITATGQRVTLRCSPRSGDLSVYWYQQSLDQGLQFLIQYYNGEERAKGNILERFSAQQFPDLHSELNLSSLELGDSALYFCASSPEAGGVGDTGELFFGEGSRLTVL.

This CDR3 is CASSTGQGAEGDTQYF. CDR3 nucleotides: TGTGCCAGCAGCACGGGACAGGGGGCAGAGGGAGATACGCAGTATTTT. This sequence joins TRBV9 and TRBJ2-3; 12 bases are a match to TRBD1. The V and J ends lost 4 bases and 5 bases, in that order; junction bases with no gene match: 8. Germline loops: CDR1 SGDLS, CDR2 YYNGEE. This CDR3 is built from 16 residues.

This chain uses TRBV27 with TRBJ2-6; 10 positions match TRBD1. CDR3 length: 22 amino acids. CDR1 and CDR2 from the germline V gene are MNHEY and SMNVEV (reference sequence). After removal of 3 bases from V and 3 bases from J, the junction contained 20 bases not matched to a gene. Here the CDR3 reads CASSLTPGSDDRGRFGANVLTF. DNA of the CDR3: TGTGCCAGCAGTTTGACCCCGGGATCAGACGACAGGGGGCGCTTTGGGGCCAACGTCCTGACTTTC.

The rearrangement uses TRBV6-5 and TRBJ1-2; 8 bases fit TRBD1. Per germline, CDR1 MNHEY and CDR2 SVGAGI. V lost 0 bases to trimming and J lost 8 bases; unmatched junction nucleotides: 8. This CDR3 has 15 amino acids. CDR3 in amino acids: CASSYSNRGSEGYTF. CDR3 bases: TGTGCCAGCAGTTACTCGAACAGGGGGAGCGAAGGCTACACCTTC.

The chain links TRBV5-4 to TRBJ2-7; D perhaps matches TRBD1 (6 bases). Trimming took off 3 bases at V and 5 bases at J, with 9 bases between the two ends. Germline CDR1 is SGHNT and CDR2 is YYREEE (reference sequence). CDR3 length: 12 amino acids. CDR3 nucleotides: TGTGCCAGCAGCTCGCACAGGGACGAGCAGTACTTC. Protein: CASSSHRDEQYF.

The chain carries TRBV7-8 and TRBJ1-3, with 10 bases fitting TRBD1. There are 17 residues in the CDR3. The germline V gene encodes CDR1 SGHVS and CDR2 FQNEAQ. J was trimmed by 4 bases and V by 1 base; bases with no gene match: 7. CDR3 nucleotide sequence: TGTGCCAGCAGCTTAGGACGACAGGGGGCTATCGGAAACACCATATATTTT. Encoded protein: CASSLGRQGAIGNTIYF.